This T cell receptor beta chain was found in a study of cytotoxic CD8 clonotypes in ibrutinib-treated CLL. Study overall: Response samples were obtained once patients had received a median 12 months of treatment, range 6 to 36. Sequenced samples delivered averages of 200,000 to 300,000 productive templates and 80,000 to 100,000 productive rearrangements.

Overall study results and limits: Sustained-remission and progressing patients diverged in sampling times.

Generated by immunoSEQ multiplex PCR, the TCRdb table keeps only in-frame clones and is missing some. The repertoire includes 90,000 to 100,000 clones, 78% of them detected once, and about 30% sits in the top ten. Regarding this clone: What it binds is not known.

The input for sequencing was PBMCs, taken after 12 months of ibrutinib treatment. The clonotype was recovered from a human donor with chronic lymphocytic leukemia.

CDR3 nucleotides: TGTGCTAGTGGTTTGGGACTAGCACAAGAGACCCAGTACTTC. Residues: CASGLGLAQETQYF. This chain connects TRBV12-5 to TRBJ2-5; 7 bases are shared with TRBD2. J lost 2 bases, V lost 1 base, and 1 base had no gene match. The CDR3 is made up of 14 amino acids. The germline V gene encodes CDR1 LGHNT and CDR2 FRNRAP.